Sequencing of this T cell receptor (beta chain) was carried out in a study of shared clonotypes between healthy human individuals. Study findings and constraints: Generation of non-shared clonotypes was less probable than generation of clonotypes shared by all four donors. Sampling included only blood; tissue repertoires likely differ. Four donors held approximately 5% of naive CD4 clonotypes in common.

Notes on this clone: Its target is not known.

The repertoire was sequenced with immunoSEQ multiplex PCR; TCRdb's copy has only in-frame clones and lacks some. This table holds around 510,000 clones, about 96% found once. Trimming removed 3 bases from V and 9 bases from J, with 15 bases in between. The length of the CDR3 is 14 residues. CDR1 is SGHTA and CDR2 is FQGNSA in the germline V gene. This TCR came from a woman aged 25 to 39 in good health. The V and J genes are TRBV7-2 and TRBJ2-1, with D perhaps TRBD2 (6 bases). Sequencing input: naive CD4+ T cells sorted from blood. The subset: CD45RA+ positively selected. The CDR3 loop is CASSLGGEGLEQFF. In nucleotides, the CDR3 is TGTGCCAGCAGCTTGGGCGGGGAAGGGCTTGAGCAGTTCTTC.